This T cell receptor beta chain was captured in a study of T cells in Graves' hyperthyroidism and ophthalmopathy. Germline CDR1 is SNHLY and CDR2 is FYNNEI. With 6 bases clipped from V and 9 bases from J, the junction kept 9 bases outside the gene matches. This CDR3 comprises 13 residues. Authors of the study amplified TCR beta CDR3 regions from RNA transcripts. With the HTBI primer set, the TCR CDR3 went through a first round of RT-PCR. TCRdb ran MiXCR on the multiplex PCR reads and lists one entry per CDR3 protein. The data hold a few hundred thousand distinct CDR3 sequences, with 15% to 18% observed a single time. The table lists this clonotype with many counts. The antigen is undetermined. Participants, patients aged 18 to 65, had newly diagnosed hyperthyroidism with a duration under 2 months. Investigators excluded patients with uncontrolled infection, other autoimmune disease, pregnancy or lactation.

Points from the study as a whole: Using 13 V-J features, a model discriminated ophthalmopathy from stable hyperthyroidism. Blood samples included most of the expanded thyroid clonotypes exceeding 0.001.

The TCR sequence derives from a woman aged 18 to 35 with Graves' hyperthyroidism that later progressed to Graves' ophthalmopathy. The V call is TRBV2, the J call TRBJ2-5; 8 bases fit TRBD1. The sequencing input was blood. The CDR3 sequence: CASRETGDSAQYF. The CDR3 DNA is TGTGCCAGCAGAGAGACAGGGGACTCGGCCCAGTACTTC.